This T cell receptor beta chain was identified during a study of blood T cell repertoires in COVID-19. For the study at large: Specimens from acute and convalescent COVID-19 originated in the United States, Italy and Spain.

In the authors' methods: Nucleated cell number was recorded as an estimate derived from reference gene primer amplification. The protocol was immunoSEQ multiplex PCR, while the TCRdb copy is restricted to in-frame clones and leaves out a portion. Clonal size and the V and J genes are those of that table, whereas D and trimming came from the DNA. Of fewer than 400,000 clones detected, roughly 86% appear once; the ten largest clones hold 8% to 9%. Cohorts were assigned according to the clinical history that participants reported. Cohort 3 recovered donors had two negative PCRs, clearance, or symptom resolution. The CDR3 totals 16 residues. The V and J ends lost 3 bases and 6 bases respectively, with 22 bases between them. Germline CDR1 reads SGDLS; CDR2 reads YYNGEE.

This TCR derives from a woman aged 18-29 years who had recovered from COVID-19. The sample was PBMCs or T cells enriched from blood (not recorded which). This chain joins TRBV9 and TRBJ2-7; D is perhaps TRBD2 (7 bases). The CDR3, as DNA: TGTGCCAGCAGCGGACAGGCAGGCGGGGGATCCGGCGAGCAGTACTTC. It is translated as CASSGQAGGGSGEQYF.